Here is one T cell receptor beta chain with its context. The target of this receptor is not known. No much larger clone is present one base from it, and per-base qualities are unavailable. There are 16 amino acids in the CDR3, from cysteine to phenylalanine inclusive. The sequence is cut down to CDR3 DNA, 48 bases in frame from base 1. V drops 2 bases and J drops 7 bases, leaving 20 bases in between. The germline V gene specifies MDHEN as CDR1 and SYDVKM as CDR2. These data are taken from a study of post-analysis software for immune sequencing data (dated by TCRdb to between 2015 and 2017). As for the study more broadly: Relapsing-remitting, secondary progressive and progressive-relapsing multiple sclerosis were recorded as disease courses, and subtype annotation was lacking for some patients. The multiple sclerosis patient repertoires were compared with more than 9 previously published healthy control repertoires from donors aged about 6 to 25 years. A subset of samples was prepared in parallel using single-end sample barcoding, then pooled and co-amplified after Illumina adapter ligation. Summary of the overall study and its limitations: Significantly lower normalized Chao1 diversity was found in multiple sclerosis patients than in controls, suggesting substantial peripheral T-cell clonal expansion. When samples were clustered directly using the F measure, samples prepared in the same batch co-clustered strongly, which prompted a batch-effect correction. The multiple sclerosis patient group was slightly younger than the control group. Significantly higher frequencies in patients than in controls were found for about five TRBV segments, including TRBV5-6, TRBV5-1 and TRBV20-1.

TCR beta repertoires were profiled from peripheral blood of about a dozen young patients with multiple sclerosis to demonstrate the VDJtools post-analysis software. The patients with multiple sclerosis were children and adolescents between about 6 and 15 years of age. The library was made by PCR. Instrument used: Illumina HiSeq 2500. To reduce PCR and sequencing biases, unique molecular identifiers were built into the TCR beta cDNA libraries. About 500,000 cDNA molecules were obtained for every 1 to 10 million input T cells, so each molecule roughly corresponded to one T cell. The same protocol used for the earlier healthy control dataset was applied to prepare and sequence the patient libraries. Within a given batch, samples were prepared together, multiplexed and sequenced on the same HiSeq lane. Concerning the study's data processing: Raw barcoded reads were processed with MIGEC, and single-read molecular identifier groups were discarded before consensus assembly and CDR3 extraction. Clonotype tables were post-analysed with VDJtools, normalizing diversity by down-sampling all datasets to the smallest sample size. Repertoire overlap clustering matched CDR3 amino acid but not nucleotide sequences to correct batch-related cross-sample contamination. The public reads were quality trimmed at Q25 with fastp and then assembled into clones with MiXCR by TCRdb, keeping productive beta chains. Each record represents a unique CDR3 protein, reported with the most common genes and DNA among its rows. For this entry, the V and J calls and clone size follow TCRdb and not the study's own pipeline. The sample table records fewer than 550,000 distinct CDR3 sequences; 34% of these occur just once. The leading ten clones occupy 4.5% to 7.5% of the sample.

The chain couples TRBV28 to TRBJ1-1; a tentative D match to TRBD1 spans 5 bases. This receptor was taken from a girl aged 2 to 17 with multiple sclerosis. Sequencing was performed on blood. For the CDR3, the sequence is CASSLVGGLLGYEAFF. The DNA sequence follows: TGTGCCAGCAGTTTAGTGGGGGGACTTCTCGGGTATGAAGCTTTCTTT.